The TCR beta chain under discussion was sequenced for a study of regulatory T cells in long-lasting Graves disease. The sample holds a few counts of this clonotype. Its antigen remains unknown. Time point specified: newly diagnosed GD, antithyroid drugs for less than 3 months. The TCR library was made from RNA extracted from PBMCs. The diagnosis of Graves' disease used American Thyroid Association guidelines. Broader study findings: In persistent patients, shared public clonotypes (over 2,500) outnumbered those in new patients (almost 1,000).

To make TCR beta libraries, researchers used iRepertoire HTBI primers and Arm-PCR of CDR3 regions. TCRdb itself ran the multiplex PCR reads through MiXCR, one entry per CDR3 protein. This sample has some 460,000 distinct CDR3 sequences, with about 17% found just once. These same records also appear under a second study, on T cells in Graves' hyperthyroidism and ophthalmopathy. As that report states: A first-round RT-PCR of the TCR CDR3 used the HTBI primer set. Most thyroid clonotypes expanded above 0.001 were also detected in blood.

Sequences were derived from peripheral blood mononuclear cells (PBMCs), sampled at new diagnosis, from a patient treated with antithyroid drugs. The TCR originated in a man between 40 and 49 years old with Graves disease.

The CDR3 sequence is CSVEKGGETQYF. CDR3 coding DNA: TGCAGCGTTGAGAAGGGGGGGGAGACCCAGTACTTC. This rearrangement joins TRBV29-1 to TRBJ2-5, with a weak D call TRBD2 (7 bases). The CDR3 is 12 residues long. Trimming took off 3 bases at V and 5 bases at J, with 10 bases between the two ends. Germline CDR1 SQVTM, CDR2 ANQGSEA.